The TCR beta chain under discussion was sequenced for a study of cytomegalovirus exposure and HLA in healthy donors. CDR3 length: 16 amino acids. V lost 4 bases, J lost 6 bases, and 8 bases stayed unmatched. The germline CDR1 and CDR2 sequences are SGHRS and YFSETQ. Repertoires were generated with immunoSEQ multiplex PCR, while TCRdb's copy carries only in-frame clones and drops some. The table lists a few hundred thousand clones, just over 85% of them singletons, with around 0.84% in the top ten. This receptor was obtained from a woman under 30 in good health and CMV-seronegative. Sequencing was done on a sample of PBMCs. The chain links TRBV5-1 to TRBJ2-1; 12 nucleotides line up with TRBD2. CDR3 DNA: TGCGCCAGCAGCGACCCTAGCGGGAGGGCCGGCAATGAGCAGTTCTTC. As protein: CASSDPSGRAGNEQFF.